What follows is one TCR beta chain and its context. Antigen: not known. J gave up 5 bases and V 1 base, and 7 bases lay outside the gene matches. CDR3 length: 15 amino acids. In germline, CDR1 is MNHEY, CDR2 SMNVEV (reference sequence). This sample is drawn from a study of OX40 agonist ivuxolimab in advanced cancers. Study observations and caveats: By week 6 at 0.1 to 3.0 mg/kg, blood CD4+ and CD8+ T cells had expanded clonally.

Clones were sequenced by immunoSEQ multiplex PCR, and TCRdb holds only the in-frame ones, with some missing. The sample lists about 41,000 clones, more than 75% occurring once. J is TRBJ1-2 and V is TRBV27; TRBD1 agrees at 7 bases. The input for sequencing was CD4+ or CD8+ T cells sorted from blood, taken in a trial of the OX40 agonist ivuxolimab. The TCR comes from an adult with an advanced solid tumor such as melanoma, head and neck, liver or kidney cancer. In DNA form, the CDR3 reads TGTGCCAGCAGTTTATTTGCACCCAGGGGGTATGGCTACACCTTC. It specifies CASSLFAPRGYGYTF.